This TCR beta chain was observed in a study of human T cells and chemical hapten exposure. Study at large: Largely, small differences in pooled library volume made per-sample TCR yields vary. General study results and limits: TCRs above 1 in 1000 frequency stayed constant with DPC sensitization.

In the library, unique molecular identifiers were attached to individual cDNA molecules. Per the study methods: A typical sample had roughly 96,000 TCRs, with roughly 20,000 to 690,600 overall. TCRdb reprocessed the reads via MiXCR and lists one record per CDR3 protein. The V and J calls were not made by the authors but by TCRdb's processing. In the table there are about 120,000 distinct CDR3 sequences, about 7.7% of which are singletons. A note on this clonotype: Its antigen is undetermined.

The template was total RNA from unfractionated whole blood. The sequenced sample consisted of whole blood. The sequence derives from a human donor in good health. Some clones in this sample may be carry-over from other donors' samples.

This CDR3 is CSVLGGVSGELFF. CDR3 DNA: TGCAGCGTCCTTGGGGGGGTTTCCGGGGAGCTGTTTTTT. The gene calls are TRBV29-1 and TRBJ2-2; TRBD2 aligns across 7 bases. The length of the CDR3 is 13 residues. Germline V CDR1 and CDR2: SQVTM, ANQGSEA. The ends lost 6 bases at V and 6 bases at J; junction bases unmatched: 7.